The clone carrying this T cell receptor (beta chain) was picked up many times. Its antigen remains unknown. Trimming at V came to 3 bases and at J to 3 bases, leaving 15 bases not matched to a gene. The CDR3 sequence is 19 residues long. Construction of the TCR beta libraries employed iRepertoire HTBI primers in conjunction with Arm-PCR of CDR3 regions. TCRdb redid the calling of the multiplex PCR reads with MiXCR, one entry per CDR3 protein. The sample has 400,000 to 500,000 distinct CDR3 sequences; over 15% are singletons. Time point of the sample: newly diagnosed GD, antithyroid drugs for less than 3 months. PBMCs were the source of the RNA used for TCR sequencing. This specimen belongs to a study of regulatory T cells in long-lasting Graves disease. Overall study findings and caveats: Persistent Graves' disease cases displayed lower TCR diversity than newly diagnosed ones. Whereas new patients shared roughly 910 public clonotypes, persistent patients shared more, at 2,500 to 3,500.

These data were also filed under a second study, of T cells in Graves' hyperthyroidism and ophthalmopathy. This second report adds: Using the HTBI primer set, a first-round RT-PCR was run on the TCR CDR3.

The V gene is TRBV12-3 or TRBV12-4, the J gene TRBJ2-3, with 10 bases matching TRBD2. The material sequenced was peripheral blood mononuclear cells (PBMCs), taken at new diagnosis, from a patient treated with antithyroid drugs. This receptor was taken from a woman aged 25 to 39 with Graves disease. The CDR3 loop reads CASSLGSGAGGRGTDTQYF. CDR3 nucleotide sequence: TGTGCCAGCAGTTTGGGTAGCGGAGCGGGAGGGCGTGGGACAGATACGCAGTATTTT.